What follows are 24 T cell receptor beta chains derived from one specimen sequenced in a study of shared clonotypes between healthy human individuals. Libraries were prepared by immunoSEQ multiplex PCR; TCRdb keeps only in-frame clonotypes and omits some of them. The sample holds around 100,000 clones; around 67% are singletons and the top ten take over 35%. The specimen was memory CD8+ T cells sorted from blood. Subset of the sample: CD45RO+ cells pooled with CCR7-negative TemRA cells. Source of these receptors: a man aged 25 to 40 in good health.

The chain links TRBV5-4 to TRBJ2-1; D unresolved. Deletions cut 0 bases from V and 4 bases from J, with 11 bases between. Germline V gives CDR1 SGHNT, CDR2 YYREEE (reference sequence). This CDR3 is built from 15 residues. This CDR3 is CASSLEATTYNEQFF. In nucleotides, the CDR3 is TGTGCCAGCAGCTTGGAAGCGACCACATACAATGAGCAGTTCTTC.

This clone appeared once. The chain carries TRBV7-3 and TRBJ2-1; D not certain. The CDR3 consists of 14 residues. V dropped 5 bases and J dropped 8 bases, with 16 bases sitting between them. Germline CDR1 is SGHTA and CDR2 is FQGTGA. CDR3 sequence: CASSARRSSDEQFF. CDR3 bases: TGTGCCAGCAGCGCCCGGCGATCTAGTGATGAGCAGTTCTTC. Drawing the rest from reference TRBV7-3 and TRBJ2-1, the complete variable domain is GAGVSQTPSNKVTEKGKYVELRCDPISGHTALYWYRQSLGQGPEFLIYFQGTGAADDSGLPNDRFFAVRPEGSVSTLKIQRTERGDSAVYLCASSARRSSDEQFFGPGTRLTVL.

About this clone itself: The identical CDR3 is also encoded by other nucleotide sequences in the sample. The chain has TRBV7-9 and TRBJ1-1; no definite D call. Germline V gene sequence: CDR1 SEHNR, CDR2 FQNEAQ (reference sequence). This CDR3 contains 13 residues. The ends were cut back, 4 bases at V and 3 bases at J, with 9 bases in the middle. In nucleotides, the CDR3 is TGTGCCAGCAGCTCCCCTGGGGACACTGAAGCTTTCTTT. Translating gives CASSSPGDTEAFF.

The chain carries TRBV4-2 and TRBJ2-1; TRBD2 matches 10 bases. The CDR3 has 18 residues. The germline V gene has CDR1 LGHNA and CDR2 YNFKEQ. The junction had 11 bases not matched to a gene; V was cut back by 0 bases and J by 6 bases. The CDR3 DNA reads TGTGCCAGCAGCCAAGATAACCTGGAGCGGGAGGGCATCAATGAGCAGTTCTTC. Translating gives CASSQDNLEREGINEQFF.

DNA for the CDR3: TGTGCCAGCAGCTTGGTTCTAGAAGGCCCCGGGGAGCTGTTTTTT. Encoded protein: CASSLVLEGPGELFF. The V gene is TRBV5-4, the J gene TRBJ2-2; no definite D call. This CDR3 is 15 amino acids long. Trimming stripped 0 bases from V and 6 bases from J, with 12 bases between. Looked up from germline, CDR1 is SGHNT and CDR2 is YYREEE (reference sequence).

In this sample, this clone turned up once. The genes are TRBV28 and TRBJ2-7; 9 positions agree with TRBD2. The V gene's germline CDR1 is MDHEN and CDR2 SYDVKM. The CDR3 runs 17 residues. The V gene end was trimmed by 4 bases and the J gene end by 5 bases; junction bases not matched to a gene: 15. The CDR3, as DNA: TGTGCCAGCAGTTGGACCCCCGAATTGGCGGGAGGGGACGAGCAGTACTTC. This sequence encodes CASSWTPELAGGDEQYF.

This clone turned up a few times. This chain's CDR3 is CASSIVPTDTQYF. The CDR3 DNA is TGTGCCAGTAGTATCGTCCCCACAGATACGCAGTATTTT. V and J are TRBV19 and TRBJ2-3, with D uncertain. From germline, CDR1 is LNHDA and CDR2 SQIVND (reference sequence). CDR3 size: 13 residues. Trimming removed 3 bases at V and 2 bases at J, with 6 bases between.

The V call is TRBV4-3, the J call TRBJ2-2; D may be TRBD2 (5 bases). V was clipped by 3 bases and J by 6 bases, with 20 bases between them. This CDR3 contains 17 residues. CDR1 LGHNA and CDR2 YSLEER come from the germline V gene. The DNA for the CDR3 is TGCGCCAGCAGCCATGCTTACGAGGGAGACTTGTCCGGGGAGCTGTTTTTT. Its protein product is CASSHAYEGDLSGELFF.

The genes are TRBV4-1 and TRBJ2-7, with TRBD1 matching 7 bases. This CDR3 region has 17 residues. Germline values: CDR1 MGHRA, CDR2 YSYEKL. V lost 0 bases, J lost 2 bases, and 10 bases stayed unmatched. CDR3 in DNA: TGCGCCAGCAGCCAAGAATCGCTGGGACAGAAAACCTACGAGCAGTACTTC. This translates into CASSQESLGQKTYEQYF.

The chain is built from TRBV2 and TRBJ1-1, with 7 bases lining up with TRBD1. Germline values: CDR1 SNHLY, CDR2 FYNNEI. CDR3 length: 15 residues. V trimming: 3 bases; J trimming: 1 base; junction bases outside the gene matches: 5. The CDR3 DNA reads TGTGCCAGCAGTGAGGAGACAGGGACGAACACTGAAGCTTTCTTT. It translates to CASSEETGTNTEAFF.

This chain links TRBV6-1 with TRBJ2-7; no reliable D call. Trimming shortened V by 6 bases and J by 3 bases, and 9 bases separated the two germline ends. The germline V gene has CDR1 MNHNS and CDR2 SASEGT. The CDR3 is 12 amino acids. CDR3 sequence reads: CASRELNYEQYF. DNA of the CDR3: TGTGCCAGCAGGGAGTTAAACTACGAGCAGTACTTC.

This sequence joins TRBV27 and TRBJ2-2; possibly TRBD2 for D (6 bases). The CDR3 extends over 15 amino acids. V was pared by 0 bases and J by 6 bases, with 11 bases between. Germline V gene lookup returns CDR1 MNHEY and CDR2 SMNVEV (reference sequence). CDR3 nucleotide sequence: TGTGCCAGCAGTTTATCCGGGAGAGGCGCCGGGGAGCTGTTTTTT. This gives the protein CASSLSGRGAGELFF.

In its sample, this clone was seen once. V and J are TRBV28 and TRBJ2-7, with D perhaps TRBD1 (6 bases). Trimming cost V 8 bases and J 3 bases, with 11 bases left between them. This CDR3 is built from 12 residues. Germline assignment: CDR1 MDHEN and CDR2 SYDVKM. The CDR3 region is CASVRGDYEQYF. DNA for the CDR3: TGTGCCAGCGTCAGGGGAGACTACGAGCAGTACTTC.

V gene TRBV7-9 combines with J gene TRBJ2-6; perhaps TRBD2 as D (5 bases). Per the germline V gene, CDR1 is SEHNR and CDR2 is FQNEAQ (reference sequence). Deletions cut 5 bases from V and 4 bases from J, with 18 bases between. The CDR3 has 17 residues. The CDR3 DNA sequence: TGTGCCAGCAGCCGGGCCGCGGGCCGCTCCGGGGCCAACGTCCTGACTTTC. This translates into CASSRAAGRSGANVLTF.

This chain connects TRBV25-1 to TRBJ2-7; D might be TRBD1 (5 bases). Germline loops: CDR1 MGHDK, CDR2 SYGVNS. The CDR3 is made up of 13 amino acids. With 10 bases removed from V and 2 bases from J, the gap between germline ends came to 15 bases. The CDR3 loop reads CATSSTQAYEQYF. DNA for the CDR3: TGTGCCACCTCATCCACACAGGCCTACGAGCAGTACTTC.

The gene calls are TRBV27 and TRBJ2-1; 11 bases fit TRBD2. The CDR3 extends over 16 amino acids. Looked up from germline, CDR1 is MNHEY and CDR2 is SMNVEV (reference sequence). V was pared by 5 bases and J by 6 bases, with 9 bases of the junction left unmatched. The DNA for the CDR3 is TGTGCCAGCAGTCCGACTAGCGGGACGACCCCCAATGAGCAGTTCTTC. This sequence encodes CASSPTSGTTPNEQFF.

The J gene is TRBJ2-1, the V gene TRBV16, with no clear D. Germline CDR1 reads KGHSY; CDR2 reads FQNENV. The CDR3 spans 17 residues. V shed 4 bases and J shed 5 bases, with 21 bases lying between them. CDR3 region: CASSPRRAGRVNNEQFF. Here the CDR3 DNA reads TGTGCCAGCAGCCCCCGACGGGCCGGGCGAGTGAACAATGAGCAGTTCTTC.

The table lists this clone with a count of one. The chain has TRBV10-2 and TRBJ2-3; D could derive from TRBD1 or TRBD2 (5 bases each). V was cut by 7 bases and J by 0 bases, with 14 bases left in between. CDR3 length equals 15 residues. The V gene's germline CDR1 is WSHSY and CDR2 SAAADI. The CDR3 DNA reads as TGCGCCAGCACGTCGGGGACCACTAGCACAGATACGCAGTATTTT. The encoded protein is CASTSGTTSTDTQYF.

This chain links TRBV7-6 with TRBJ2-1; D is undetermined. Trimming left V 2 bases short and J 7 bases short, with 15 bases between. In germline, CDR1 is SGHVS, CDR2 FNYEAQ. This CDR3 comprises 15 residues. CDR3 in DNA: TGTGCCAGCAGCTTAAAGTTGGACCCTTTTAATGAGCAGTTCTTC. Its translation is CASSLKLDPFNEQFF.

The chain combines TRBV5-1 with TRBJ1-2; D ambiguous. Germline lookup yields CDR1 SGHRS and CDR2 YFSETQ. The CDR3 runs 13 residues. The V and J ends lost 2 bases and 4 bases respectively, with 9 bases between them. The DNA for the CDR3 is TGCGCCAGCAGCTTCGGCAGCACCTATGGCTACACCTTC. Translated, it gives CASSFGSTYGYTF.

This chain links TRBV2 with TRBJ2-5; D gene unclear. From germline, CDR1 is SNHLY and CDR2 FYNNEI. This CDR3 is 10 amino acids long. Trimming took 5 bases from V and 5 from J, leaving 3 bases between them. CDR3 loop: CASSYETQYF. The CDR3 nucleotides read TGTGCCAGCAGTTACGAGACCCAGTACTTC.

This clone was counted between two and nine times. The V and J genes are TRBV29-1 and TRBJ2-2; 11 bases align to TRBD2. Looked up from germline, CDR1 is SQVTM and CDR2 is ANQGSEA. The CDR3 runs to 15 residues. V trimming: 4 bases; J trimming: 2 bases; junction bases outside the gene matches: 3. The CDR3 loop reads CSVGLAGLNTGELFF. In DNA form, the CDR3 reads TGCAGCGTTGGACTAGCGGGGTTAAACACCGGGGAGCTGTTTTTT.

The rearrangement links TRBV19 to TRBJ2-1, with a weak D call TRBD2 (6 bases). Germline V lookup: CDR1 LNHDA, CDR2 SQIVND (reference sequence). There are 12 residues in the CDR3. V dropped 5 bases and J dropped 8 bases, with 10 bases sitting between them. The CDR3 protein is CASSWGDYEQFF. In DNA, the CDR3 is TGTGCCAGTAGTTGGGGGGATTATGAGCAGTTCTTC. The whole variable domain, filled in from reference TRBV19 and TRBJ2-1, reads DGGITQSPKYLFRKEGQNVTLSCEQNLNHDAMYWYRQDPGQGLRLIYYSQIVNDFQKGDIAEGYSVSREKKESFPLTVTSAQKNPTAFYLCASSWGDYEQFFGPGTRLTVL.

The V gene is TRBV7-2, the J gene TRBJ2-7, with D perhaps matching TRBD1 (5 bases). With 10 bases removed from V and 2 bases from J, the gap between germline ends came to 12 bases. From germline, CDR1 is SGHTA and CDR2 FQGNSA. CDR3 length equals 12 residues. The CDR3 bases are TGTGCCACTGGTAGGGGCGCCTACGAGCAGTACTTC. This encodes CATGRGAYEQYF.